These 18 T cell receptor beta chains were all obtained from the same sample, sequenced in a study of blood T cell repertoires in COVID-19. Measured with immunoSEQ multiplex PCR; TCRdb has only the in-frame clones, and not every one. The sample consists of 300,000 to 400,000 clones, roughly 84% of them appearing once. Sequenced: PBMCs or T cells enriched from blood (not recorded which). Receptor source: a young woman who had recovered from COVID-19.

J is TRBJ2-5 and V is TRBV29-1; possibly TRBD1 for D (5 bases). This CDR3 region has 13 residues. The germline V and J ends were trimmed by 5 bases and 1 base, with 11 bases remaining between them. Germline CDR1 SQVTM, CDR2 ANQGSEA. CDR3 coding DNA: TGCAGCGTTAAGAGACAGACCCAAGAGACCCAGTACTTC. Protein product: CSVKRQTQETQYF.

The table lists this clone with a count of one. The rearrangement uses TRBV6-6 and TRBJ2-3; D remains ambiguous. The CDR3 contains 14 residues. Looked up from germline, CDR1 is MNHNY and CDR2 is SVGAGI (reference sequence). V shed 6 bases and J shed 0 bases, with 10 bases lying between them. The CDR3, as DNA: TGTGCCAGCAGCCAGAGACTGAGCACAGATACGCAGTATTTT. Residues: CASSQRLSTDTQYF.

CDR3 residues: CASSVATGAGGEKLFF. The CDR3 nucleotides are TGTGCCAGCAGCGTCGCCACGGGAGCGGGGGGTGAAAAACTGTTTTTT. This chain links TRBV9 with TRBJ1-4, with a possible D match to TRBD1 (5 bases). Germline V gene data show CDR1 as SGDLS and CDR2 as YYNGEE. The CDR3 totals 16 residues. V lost 2 bases to trimming and J lost 7 bases, with 18 bases between them.

This sequence joins TRBV2 and TRBJ2-7, with 10 bases matching TRBD1. CDR1 is SNHLY and CDR2 is FYNNEI in the germline V gene. The V segment lost 4 bases and the J segment 2 bases; nucleotides outside the gene matches: 23. The length of the CDR3 is 21 residues. CDR3 sequence (DNA): TGTGCCAGCAGTGTTCGCGGGCCGATTGACAGGGGGCGCGCCCTCCCCTACGAGCAGTACTTC. Its protein is CASSVRGPIDRGRALPYEQYF.

The rearrangement joins TRBV6-2 or TRBV6-3 to TRBJ1-2; D may be TRBD1 (5 bases). V was pared by 2 bases and J by 4 bases, with 5 bases between. This CDR3 region has 12 residues. The germline CDR1 and CDR2 sequences are MNHEY and SVGEGT. DNA for the CDR3: TGTGCCAGCAGTTACCAGGGCTATGGCTACACCTTC. It specifies CASSYQGYGYTF.

The rearrangement uses TRBV7-2 and TRBJ2-5, with D perhaps TRBD1 (6 bases). V was pared by 1 base and J by 2 bases, with 8 bases between. From germline, CDR1 is SGHTA and CDR2 FQGNSA. This CDR3 is 14 amino acids long. The CDR3 loop reads CASSLDRAQETQYF. The DNA of the CDR3 is TGTGCCAGCAGCTTAGACAGGGCGCAAGAGACCCAGTACTTC.

The V gene is TRBV19, the J gene TRBJ1-5, with 7 bases aligning to TRBD1. The CDR3 runs 16 residues. CDR1 is LNHDA, CDR2 SQIVND, per germline (reference sequence). V lost 1 base and J lost 4; bases outside the gene matches: 7. CDR3 DNA sequence: TGTGCCAGTAGTATAGGACAGGGAGGAGGGAATCAGCCCCAGCATTTT. It specifies CASSIGQGGGNQPQHF.

The chain employs TRBV27 and TRBJ2-7; 8 positions match TRBD1. The germline V gene has CDR1 MNHEY and CDR2 SMNVEV (reference sequence). V lost 8 bases and J lost 6; bases outside the gene matches: 9. This CDR3 has 13 amino acids. The CDR3 DNA reads TGTGCCAGCGGTGTCAGGGGGCTAACCGAGCAGTACTTC. It is translated as CASGVRGLTEQYF.

The J gene is TRBJ2-3, the V gene TRBV27; a weak D match, TRBD1 (5 bases). Germline values: CDR1 MNHEY, CDR2 SMNVEV (reference sequence). With 5 bases removed from V and 9 bases from J, the gap between germline ends came to 9 bases. CDR3 size: 11 residues. The CDR3 nucleotides read TGTGCCAGCAGTCTAGGGGCAACGCAGTATTTT. Translated, it gives CASSLGATQYF.

The chain links TRBV28 to TRBJ1-2; 8 bases fit TRBD1. V lost 6 bases to trimming and J lost 2 bases; unmatched junction nucleotides: 8. Germline CDR1 is MDHEN and CDR2 is SYDVKM. The CDR3 spans 15 residues. The CDR3 sequence is CASSQGAGGNYGYTF. The DNA for the CDR3 is TGTGCCAGCAGCCAGGGCGCAGGGGGCAACTATGGCTACACCTTC.

The chain carries TRBV28 and TRBJ1-2, with 7 bases fitting TRBD1. Germline V gene lookup returns CDR1 MDHEN and CDR2 SYDVKM. The length of the CDR3 is 18 residues. V shed 4 bases and J 2 bases; nucleotides not matched to a gene: 16. CDR3 DNA: TGTGCCAGCAGTTCTTACCCCTCCATCGAGACAGGGAACTATGGCTACACCTTC. It yields the protein CASSSYPSIETGNYGYTF.

The chain couples TRBV27 to TRBJ2-7, with TRBD2 matching 8 bases. The ends lost 0 bases at V and 5 bases at J; junction bases unmatched: 6. The CDR3 is made up of 15 amino acids. Germline V gives CDR1 MNHEY, CDR2 SMNVEV (reference sequence). As DNA, the CDR3 is TGTGCCAGCAGTTTATCCCGGGGGGGGGCCAACGAGCAGTACTTC. Translation: CASSLSRGGANEQYF.

V and J are TRBV29-1 and TRBJ1-1, with 11 bases matching TRBD1. Looked up from germline, CDR1 is SQVTM and CDR2 is ANQGSEA. With V trimmed by 7 bases and J by 11 bases, 3 bases remained unmatched. The CDR3 runs to 10 residues. The CDR3: CSGDRGSAFF. The CDR3 region has the DNA TGCAGCGGGGACAGGGGGAGTGCTTTCTTT.

The genes are TRBV7-2 and TRBJ1-2; a possible D gene is TRBD1 (6 bases). V dropped 5 bases and J dropped 8 bases, with 18 bases sitting between them. Germline-derived CDR1 and CDR2 are SGHTA and FQGNSA. The CDR3 is made up of 14 amino acids. As DNA, the CDR3 is TGTGCCAGCAGCCCCCCCGCCCGGACAGTAGGCTACACCTTC. Its protein is CASSPPARTVGYTF.

The chain joins TRBV18 to TRBJ2-1; maybe TRBD2 (6 bases). The germline gives CDR1 KGHSH, CDR2 LQKENI. CDR3 length: 17 residues. Trimming pared 2 bases from V and 0 bases from J, leaving 14 bases between. CDR3 protein: CASSPAGRMGSYNEQFF. The CDR3 DNA reads TGTGCCAGCTCACCAGCGGGGAGGATGGGCTCCTACAATGAGCAGTTCTTC.

The chain recombines TRBV24-1 with TRBJ2-1; TRBD1 matches 9 bases. With V trimmed by 4 bases and J by 15 bases, 15 bases remained unmatched. Germline CDR1 KGHDR, CDR2 SFDVKD. CDR3 length: 15 amino acids. The DNA of the CDR3 is TGTGCCACCAGTGACATACAGGGGGCGCCTCTTCATCGGTTCTTC. This translates into CATSDIQGAPLHRFF.

In its sample, this clone was seen a few times. V gene TRBV6-1 combines with J gene TRBJ2-5, with D possibly matching TRBD2 (5 bases). This CDR3 region has 13 residues. With 1 base removed from V and 5 bases from J, the gap between germline ends came to 8 bases. Germline lookup yields CDR1 MNHNS and CDR2 SASEGT. The CDR3 sequence: CASSEGPGETQYF. The CDR3 region has the DNA TGTGCCAGCAGTGAAGGGCCGGGGGAGACCCAGTACTTC.

The V gene is TRBV7-2, the J gene TRBJ2-2, with D possibly matching TRBD2 (6 bases). The CDR3 is 18 amino acids. The ends were cut back, 0 bases at V and 0 bases at J, with 14 bases in the middle. Germline CDR1 is SGHTA and CDR2 is FQGNSA. The CDR3 nucleotides read TGTGCCAGCAGCTTAGCCGGAGGGAGGAGGCCGAACACCGGGGAGCTGTTTTTT. Encoded protein: CASSLAGGRRPNTGELFF.